One sample yielded the 19 T cell receptor beta chains listed below, sequenced in a study of cytomegalovirus exposure and HLA in healthy donors. PCR employed 60 Vbeta and 13 Jbeta primers. TCRdb's copy holds only in-frame clones and misses some; the assay was immunoSEQ multiplex PCR. The profile shows about 160,000 clones, roughly 80% of them singletons. Sequencing was done on a sample of PBMCs. The receptors were gathered from a woman aged 50 to 60 in good health and CMV-seronegative.

This chain uses TRBV5-1 with TRBJ2-1; the D gene is possibly TRBD1 (6 bases). This CDR3 comprises 13 residues. Germline CDR1 SGHRS, CDR2 YFSETQ. V was shortened by 0 bases and J by 8 bases, with 9 bases between the two germline ends. As DNA, the CDR3 is TGCGCCAGCAGCTTGGGATACAGGGATGAGCAGTTCTTC. It translates to CASSLGYRDEQFF.

V gene TRBV6-1 combines with J gene TRBJ1-1; D is possibly TRBD1 (5 bases). Germline V gene data show CDR1 as MNHNS and CDR2 as SASEGT. This CDR3 contains 15 residues. V dropped 4 bases and J dropped 4 bases, with 16 bases sitting between them. The CDR3 coding sequence is TGTGCCAGCAGTGGCCACAGGTGGAAGGTCACTGAAGCTTTCTTT. Encoded protein: CASSGHRWKVTEAFF.

J is TRBJ2-7 and V is TRBV7-9; 7 bases agree with TRBD1. The germline V gene has CDR1 SEHNR and CDR2 FQNEAQ (reference sequence). After removal of 5 bases from V and 3 bases from J, the junction contained 7 bases not matched to a gene. This CDR3 is built from 14 residues. The CDR3 here is CASSRWDSHYEQYF. In DNA form, the CDR3 reads TGTGCCAGCAGCAGATGGGACAGCCACTACGAGCAGTACTTC.

The chain couples TRBV29-1 to TRBJ1-6, with a weak D call TRBD1 (5 bases). V lost 6 bases and J 10 bases, leaving 16 bases between the germline ends. CDR1 is SQVTM and CDR2 is ANQGSEA in the germline V gene. The CDR3 length is 13 residues. The CDR3 DNA reads TGCAGCGTGCTCTCAGGGCCAGGATCACCCCTCCACTTT. Translation: CSVLSGPGSPLHF.

The V gene is TRBV13, the J gene TRBJ2-5; 7 positions agree with TRBD1. The DNA end is more similar to TRBJ2-7, so the J call may be wrong. Germline CDR1 is PRHDT and CDR2 is FYEKMQ (reference sequence). The CDR3 is made up of 14 amino acids. CDR3 in DNA: TGTGCCAGCAGCGTTGGGACAGATTTGTACGAGCAGTACTTC. This codes for CASSVGTDLYEQYF.

This clone was counted a few times. The chain uses TRBV7-2 and TRBJ2-3; 7 bases are shared with TRBD2. V shed 3 bases, J shed 0 bases, and the junction held 6 bases outside the gene matches. The CDR3 contains 16 residues. Germline CDR1 is SGHTA and CDR2 is FQGNSA. The CDR3 DNA reads as TGTGCCAGCAGCTTTGACCGGACTAGGAGCACAGATACGCAGTATTTT. The encoded protein is CASSFDRTRSTDTQYF.

The gene calls are TRBV7-2 and TRBJ1-2, with a possible D match to TRBD1 (6 bases). CDR3 length: 15 amino acids. Between the trimmed V and J ends, which lost 3 bases and 6 bases, there was a span of 17 bases. Germline CDR1 reads SGHTA; CDR2 reads FQGNSA. CDR3 region: CASSLDSSRWDGYTF. The CDR3 DNA is TGTGCCAGCAGCTTGGACAGTAGCCGGTGGGATGGCTACACCTTC.

The chain joins TRBV5-1 to TRBJ2-3, with 9 bases that match TRBD1. This CDR3 region has 14 residues. V shed 3 bases and J 5 bases; nucleotides not matched to a gene: 4. Germline CDR1 and CDR2: SGHRS and YFSETQ. The CDR3 DNA sequence: TGCGCCAGCAGCTGGACAGGGGACGAAGATACGCAGTATTTT. Translating gives CASSWTGDEDTQYF. Based on the CDR3 plus reference TRBV5-1 and TRBJ2-3, the full variable domain is KAGVTQTPRYLIKTRGQQVTLSCSPISGHRSVSWYQQTPGQGLQFLFEYFSETQRNKGNFPGRFSGRQFSNSRSEMNVSTLELGDSALYLCASSWTGDEDTQYFGPGTRLTVL.

The DNA of the CDR3 is TGTGCCAGCAGCGTCGGCGGGACAGGGGGCCGGGAGACCCAGTACTTC. Amino acids: CASSVGGTGGRETQYF. The chain employs TRBV9 and TRBJ2-5; 12 bases are a match to TRBD1. The CDR3 contains 16 residues. The germline V gene encodes CDR1 SGDLS and CDR2 YYNGEE. V was clipped by 2 bases and J by 5 bases; unmatched bases: 7.

The V and J genes are TRBV7-2 and TRBJ2-1; TRBD2 might be the D (5 bases). Germline V gives CDR1 SGHTA, CDR2 FQGNSA. V was trimmed by 4 bases and J by 7 bases, leaving 17 bases between them. CDR3 length equals 15 residues. CDR3 protein: CASSSPPAVWNEQFF. The CDR3 nucleotides read TGTGCCAGCAGCTCGCCCCCAGCGGTCTGGAATGAGCAGTTCTTC.

This clone has only a few counts. The rearrangement links TRBV7-2 to TRBJ2-3, with D perhaps TRBD2 (7 bases). In germline, CDR1 is SGHTA, CDR2 FQGNSA. Trimming took off 2 bases at V and 2 bases at J, with 11 bases between the two ends. The CDR3 extends over 15 amino acids. The CDR3 reads CASSLTRGHTDTQYF. CDR3 coding DNA: TGTGCCAGCAGCTTAACGCGGGGGCACACAGATACGCAGTATTTT. The entire variable domain, with the rest obtained from reference TRBV7-2 and TRBJ2-3, is as follows: GAGVSQSPSNKVTEKGKDVELRCDPISGHTALYWYRQSLGQGLEFLIYFQGNSAPDKSGLPSDRFSAERTGGSVSTLTIQRTQQEDSAVYLCASSLTRGHTDTQYFGPGTRLTVL.

The chain uses TRBV18 and TRBJ2-7; D perhaps matches TRBD1 (5 bases). This CDR3 contains 13 residues. Germline-derived CDR1 and CDR2 are KGHSH and LQKENI. Trimming pared 0 bases from V and 3 bases from J, leaving 6 bases between. The CDR3 DNA follows: TGTGCCAGCTCACCACCAGGGGACTACGAGCAGTACTTC. Its translation: CASSPPGDYEQYF.

This rearrangement joins TRBV5-1 to TRBJ1-1; a possible D gene is TRBD1 (6 bases). Trimming took 4 bases from V and 1 from J, leaving 17 bases between them. The CDR3 is made up of 16 amino acids. The germline V gene has CDR1 SGHRS and CDR2 YFSETQ. CDR3 in DNA: TGCGCCAGCAGCCCCTCCTCGACAGGACGGAACACTGAAGCTTTCTTT. This encodes CASSPSSTGRNTEAFF.

The V call is TRBV4-3, the J call TRBJ2-2, with 8 bases lining up with TRBD2. CDR1 LGHNA and CDR2 YSLEER come from the germline V gene. This CDR3 spans 16 amino acids. V trimming: 1 base; J trimming: 7 bases; junction bases outside the gene matches: 8. The CDR3 reads CASSQGLAGAGGELFF. In DNA form, the CDR3 reads TGCGCCAGCAGCCAAGGGCTAGCGGGCGCGGGCGGGGAGCTGTTTTTT.

The rearrangement joins TRBV6-1 to TRBJ1-2; a possible D gene is TRBD1 (5 bases). The germline gives CDR1 MNHNS, CDR2 SASEGT. This CDR3 is built from 14 residues. Trimming took 2 bases from V and 4 from J, leaving 11 bases between them. CDR3 loop: CASSERQTSYGYTF. In DNA, the CDR3 is TGTGCCAGCAGTGAACGACAGACAAGCTATGGCTACACCTTC.

V usage is TRBV18 and J usage is TRBJ2-1, with D unresolved. V shed 6 bases and J shed 0 bases, with 12 bases lying between them. The CDR3 runs 15 residues. CDR1 and CDR2 from the germline V gene are KGHSH and LQKENI. The DNA for the CDR3 is TGTGCCAGCTCCCCCATCTCGAGCTCCTACAATGAGCAGTTCTTC. This sequence encodes CASSPISSSYNEQFF. The variable domain in full, completed from reference TRBV18 and TRBJ2-1, reads NAGVMQNPRHLVRRRGQEARLRCSPMKGHSHVYWYRQLPEEGLKFMVYLQKENIIDESGMPKERFSAEFPKEGPSILRIQQVVRGDSAAYFCASSPISSSYNEQFFGPGTRLTVL.

The CDR3 DNA reads TGTGCCAGCAGAGGAGGCTCGGGAGCTTACGAGCAGTACTTC. Its protein product is CASRGGSGAYEQYF. The chain joins TRBV28 to TRBJ2-7; TRBD2 is a possible D gene (6 bases). This CDR3 contains 14 residues. From germline, CDR1 is MDHEN and CDR2 SYDVKM. V gave up 6 bases and J gave up 4 bases, with 16 bases separating them. Drawing the rest from reference TRBV28 and TRBJ2-7, the complete variable domain is DVKVTQSSRYLVKRTGEKVFLECVQDMDHENMFWYRQDPGLGLRLIYFSYDVKMKEKGDIPEGYSVSREKKERFSLILESASTNQTSMYLCASRGGSGAYEQYFGPGTRLTVT.

This chain links TRBV2 with TRBJ2-7; a possible D gene is TRBD1 (6 bases). Trimming left V 2 bases short and J 7 bases short, with 18 bases between. Germline CDR1 and CDR2: SNHLY and FYNNEI. This CDR3 is built from 15 residues. The CDR3 region has the DNA TGTGCCAGCAGTGAAACGGGACAAGGGTCGGAGGAGCAGTACTTC. Translating it yields CASSETGQGSEEQYF.

This clone appeared a single time. The chain joins TRBV30 to TRBJ1-5; 7 bases line up with TRBD1. There are 15 residues in the CDR3. With 4 bases clipped from V and 2 bases from J, the junction kept 8 bases outside the gene matches. Per germline, CDR1 GTSNPN and CDR2 SVGIG (reference sequence). This chain's CDR3 is CAWKGGGLGNQPQHF. The CDR3 region has the DNA TGTGCCTGGAAAGGGGGCGGTTTGGGCAATCAGCCCCAGCATTTT.